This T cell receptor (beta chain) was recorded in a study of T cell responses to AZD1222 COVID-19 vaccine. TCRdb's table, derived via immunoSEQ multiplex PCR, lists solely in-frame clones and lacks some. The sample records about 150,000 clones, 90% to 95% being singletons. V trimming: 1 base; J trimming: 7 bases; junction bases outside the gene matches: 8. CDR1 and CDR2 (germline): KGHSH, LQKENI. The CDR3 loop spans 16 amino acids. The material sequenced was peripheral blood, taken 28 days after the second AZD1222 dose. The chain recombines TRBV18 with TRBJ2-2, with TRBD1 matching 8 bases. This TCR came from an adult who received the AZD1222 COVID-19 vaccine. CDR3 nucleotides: TGTGCCAGCTCACCACAGGAGACAGGGGTCTTCGGGGAGCTGTTTTTT. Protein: CASSPQETGVFGELFF. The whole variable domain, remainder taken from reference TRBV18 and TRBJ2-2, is NAGVMQNPRHLVRRRGQEARLRCSPMKGHSHVYWYRQLPEEGLKFMVYLQKENIIDESGMPKERFSAEFPKEGPSILRIQQVVRGDSAAYFCASSPQETGVFGELFFGEGSRLTVL.